The clone carrying this TCR beta chain was detected a few times. The antigen is unknown. 13 Jbeta primers and 60 Vbeta primers were used for the PCR. Only in-frame clones appear in the TCRdb table, and some are missing; sequencing was by immunoSEQ multiplex PCR. The sample holds roughly 150,000 clones, approximately 81% seen once. This sample is drawn from a study of cytomegalovirus exposure and HLA in healthy donors. Study-wide findings and caveats: Several top significant clusters appeared, in a later analysis, to be linked to common viral pathogens.

The V end lost 5 bases, the J end lost 6 bases, and 14 bases lay between the germline ends. The CDR3 has 12 residues. Germline V gene sequence: CDR1 SQVTM, CDR2 ANQGSEA. Source material: PBMCs. The clonotype was recovered from a man aged 30 to 39 in good health and CMV-seronegative. This chain joins TRBV29-1 and TRBJ2-7; a weak D match, TRBD2 (6 bases). As DNA, the CDR3 is TGCAGCGTTAGTCGGGGGAACGTCGAGCAGTACTTC. Protein sequence: CSVSRGNVEQYF.